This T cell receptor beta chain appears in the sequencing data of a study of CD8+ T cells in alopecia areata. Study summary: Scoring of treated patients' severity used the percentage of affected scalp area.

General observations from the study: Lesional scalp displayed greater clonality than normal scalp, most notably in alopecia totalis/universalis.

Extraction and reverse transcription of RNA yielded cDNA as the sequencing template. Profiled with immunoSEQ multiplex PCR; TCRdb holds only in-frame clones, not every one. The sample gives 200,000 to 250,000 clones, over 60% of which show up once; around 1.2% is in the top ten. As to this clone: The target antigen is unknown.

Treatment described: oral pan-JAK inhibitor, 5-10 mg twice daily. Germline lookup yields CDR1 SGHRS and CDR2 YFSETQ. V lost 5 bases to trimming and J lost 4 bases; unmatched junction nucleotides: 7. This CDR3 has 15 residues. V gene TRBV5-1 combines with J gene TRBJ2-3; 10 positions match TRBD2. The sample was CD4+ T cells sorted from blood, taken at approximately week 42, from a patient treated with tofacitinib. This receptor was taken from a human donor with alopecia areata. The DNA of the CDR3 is TGCGCCAGCAGGTCCAGCGGGGGGGATGCAGATACGCAGTATTTT. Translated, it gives CASRSSGGDADTQYF.